The 27 T cell receptor beta chains given below trace back to one sample, sequenced in a study of identical twins. Each CDR3 protein is one row after TCRdb ran MiXCR on the 5' RACE reads. The table records some 500,000 distinct CDR3 sequences, under 25% of them present only once. The sample also formed part of further work on T cells expressing NK-cell markers.

Sequencing input: CD4+ T cells sorted from blood. The receptor source for this set is a woman between 18 and 30 years old in good health.

This clonotype was seen at least ten times. V and J are TRBV12-3 or TRBV12-4 and TRBJ2-1, with D perhaps given as TRBD1 or TRBD2 (5 bases each). With 2 bases removed from V and 9 bases from J, the gap between germline ends came to 11 bases. CDR3 length: 13 residues. CDR3: CASSLFSGTEQFF. The CDR3 nucleotides are TGTGCCAGCAGTTTATTTTCAGGGACTGAGCAGTTCTTC.

The rearrangement links TRBV28 to TRBJ2-7; TRBD1 matches 7 bases. The CDR3 contains 15 residues. CDR1 and CDR2 (germline): MDHEN, SYDVKM. The junction had 11 bases not matched to a gene; V was cut back by 7 bases and J by 2 bases. In DNA, the CDR3 is TGTGCCAGCAAAGAGGGGGCAGCGGATACCTACGAGCAGTACTTC. As protein: CASKEGAADTYEQYF.

The chain carries TRBV10-1 and TRBJ1-1; D possibly corresponds to TRBD1 (6 bases). CDR1 is WNHNN and CDR2 is SYGVQD in the germline V gene (reference sequence). CDR3 size: 14 residues. Trimming removed 2 bases from V and 1 base from J, with 8 bases in between. The CDR3 protein is CASSERGQNTEAFF. CDR3 bases: TGCGCCAGCAGTGAGAGGGGACAGAACACTGAAGCTTTCTTT.

The V call is TRBV20-1, the J call TRBJ2-1; 10 bases are shared with TRBD2. Trimming took 1 base from V and 4 from J; bases not matched to a gene: 10. Germline V lookup: CDR1 DFQATT, CDR2 SNEGSKA (reference sequence). This CDR3 is built from 17 residues. CDR3 nucleotides: TGCAGTGCTAGAGCTTCATCACTAGCGGGGCCTTACAATGAGCAGTTCTTC. This gives the protein CSARASSLAGPYNEQFF.

The chain recombines TRBV20-1 with TRBJ2-7; D gene ambiguous. Germline lookup yields CDR1 DFQATT and CDR2 SNEGSKA (reference sequence). Between the trimmed V and J ends, which lost 2 bases and 3 bases, there was a span of 8 bases. The CDR3 extends over 12 amino acids. DNA of the CDR3: TGCAGTGCTAGAATTAATAGCTACGAGCAGTACTTC. As protein: CSARINSYEQYF.

The chain employs TRBV7-3 and TRBJ2-3; 10 bases match TRBD2. Germline values: CDR1 SGHTA, CDR2 FQGTGA. The ends lost 5 bases at V and 6 bases at J; junction bases unmatched: 5. This CDR3 is 14 amino acids long. In DNA form, the CDR3 reads TGTGCCAGCAGCCCACAACTAGCGGGGGATACGCAGTATTTT. Translating gives CASSPQLAGDTQYF.

The chain combines TRBV4-2 with TRBJ2-7; 7 bases line up with TRBD1. This CDR3 has 14 residues. CDR1 LGHNA and CDR2 YNFKEQ come from the germline V gene. Unmatched junction bases numbered 6, after V lost 5 bases and J lost 2 bases. The CDR3 loop reads CASSAGTETYEQYF. The CDR3 DNA is TGTGCCAGCAGCGCCGGGACAGAGACCTACGAGCAGTACTTC.

The genes are TRBV20-1 and TRBJ2-7; 9 positions match TRBD2. In germline, CDR1 is DFQATT, CDR2 SNEGSKA (reference sequence). This CDR3 spans 16 amino acids. V dropped 3 bases and J dropped 3; count of bases not matched to a gene: 12. CDR3 nucleotides: TGCAGTGCTAGGATGGCTAGCGGGAAGGGTTACTACGAGCAGTACTTC. This translates into CSARMASGKGYYEQYF.

This clonotype was seen a few times. V gene TRBV5-6 combines with J gene TRBJ1-2; the D gene is possibly TRBD1 (5 bases). CDR3 size: 16 residues. Germline assignment: CDR1 SGHDT and CDR2 YYEEEE. V was trimmed by 2 bases and J by 4 bases, leaving 18 bases between them. The CDR3 region has the DNA TGTGCCAGCAGCTTTGGTCAAGGGGTAGGATCCTATGGCTACACCTTC. The encoded protein is CASSFGQGVGSYGYTF.

The table lists this clonotype with a few counts. The chain combines TRBV12-3 or TRBV12-4 with TRBJ1-5, with D unclear. There are 15 residues in the CDR3. V lost 6 bases to trimming and J lost 0 bases, with 12 bases between them. The CDR3 DNA sequence: TGTGCCAGCAGACGCGACACCGCTAGCAATCAGCCCCAGCATTTT. Translated: CASRRDTASNQPQHF.

The CDR3 is CASTTTTWGTDTQYF. The CDR3 nucleotides are TGTGCCAGCACTACGACCACTTGGGGCACAGATACGCAGTATTTT. The rearrangement links TRBV7-2 to TRBJ2-3; no definite D call. Germline lookup yields CDR1 SGHTA and CDR2 FQGNSA. The V and J ends lost 7 bases and 1 base respectively, with 15 bases between them. There are 15 residues in the CDR3.

The CDR3 loop is CASSLIRGEQYF. CDR3 DNA sequence: TGTGCCAGCAGCTTGATCCGGGGCGAGCAGTACTTC. The J gene is TRBJ2-7, the V gene TRBV5-6, with a weak D call TRBD2 (5 bases). The V end lost 1 base, the J end lost 6 bases, and 8 bases lay between the germline ends. The CDR3 contains 12 residues. The V gene's germline CDR1 is SGHDT and CDR2 YYEEEE.

This clonotype was seen a few times. The rearrangement uses TRBV5-1 and TRBJ2-2, with 9 positions matching TRBD2. This CDR3 has 15 residues. V lost 4 bases to trimming and J lost 6 bases; unmatched junction nucleotides: 7. In germline, CDR1 is SGHRS, CDR2 YFSETQ. CDR3 amino acids: CASSPLAGAPGELFF. The CDR3 coding sequence is TGCGCCAGCAGCCCTTTAGCGGGAGCCCCCGGGGAGCTGTTTTTT.

The gene calls are TRBV10-3 and TRBJ1-3; unclear D gene. The germline V and J ends were trimmed by 0 bases and 0 bases, with 9 bases remaining between them. The CDR3 has 16 amino acids. Germline V gene data show CDR1 as ENHRY and CDR2 as SYGVKD. Here the CDR3 DNA reads TGTGCCATCAGTGAGTCGGGTAGAAGCTCTGGAAACACCATATATTTT. This encodes CAISESGRSSGNTIYF.

This clonotype was observed a few times. The chain joins TRBV7-2 to TRBJ2-1; D is possibly TRBD1 or TRBD2 (6 bases each). Deletions cut 0 bases from V and 4 bases from J, with 13 bases between. The germline V gene encodes CDR1 SGHTA and CDR2 FQGNSA. The CDR3 is 16 amino acids. CDR3 in amino acids: CASSLAGGVQYNEQFF. DNA of the CDR3: TGTGCCAGCAGCTTAGCCGGGGGCGTCCAATACAATGAGCAGTTCTTC. The variable domain in full, completed from reference TRBV7-2 and TRBJ2-1, reads GAGVSQSPSNKVTEKGKDVELRCDPISGHTALYWYRQSLGQGLEFLIYFQGNSAPDKSGLPSDRFSAERTGGSVSTLTIQRTQQEDSAVYLCASSLAGGVQYNEQFFGPGTRLTVL.

This clonotype appeared many times. This sequence joins TRBV20-1 and TRBJ1-1; no firm D call. The ends were cut back, 6 bases at V and 9 bases at J, with 14 bases in the middle. CDR1 DFQATT and CDR2 SNEGSKA come from the germline V gene (reference sequence). The CDR3 has 11 amino acids. Here the CDR3 DNA reads TGCAGTGCGTCAAATTTGTTACAAGCTTTCTTT. It translates to CSASNLLQAFF.

This clonotype was detected a few times. The chain has TRBV27 and TRBJ2-5, with 14 bases that match TRBD2. Germline loops: CDR1 MNHEY, CDR2 SMNVEV (reference sequence). With 5 bases clipped from V and 2 bases from J, the junction kept 7 bases outside the gene matches. The CDR3 spans 17 residues. CDR3 region: CASSPGTSGSGQETQYF. The CDR3 nucleotides read TGTGCCAGCAGTCCAGGGACTAGCGGGAGTGGGCAAGAGACCCAGTACTTC.

This clonotype was counted only a few times. This chain joins TRBV7-2 and TRBJ2-5; D is ambiguous. CDR3 length: 12 residues. V lost 2 bases and J 5 bases, leaving 6 bases between the germline ends. Germline V lookup: CDR1 SGHTA, CDR2 FQGNSA. The CDR3 is CASSLMVETQYF. In DNA form, the CDR3 reads TGTGCCAGCAGCTTAATGGTGGAGACCCAGTACTTC.

This chain uses TRBV2 with TRBJ1-3, with 7 nucleotides matching TRBD1. The CDR3 sequence is 14 residues long. Germline V gives CDR1 SNHLY, CDR2 FYNNEI. The junction had 7 bases not matched to a gene; V was cut back by 7 bases and J by 4 bases. DNA of the CDR3: TGTGCCAGCAAAGGGGGGACAGACGGAAACACCATATATTTT. It encodes CASKGGTDGNTIYF.

This clonotype was counted between two and nine times. This chain connects TRBV20-1 to TRBJ1-2, with unresolved D. Germline CDR1 DFQATT, CDR2 SNEGSKA (reference sequence). The length of the CDR3 is 16 residues. V was trimmed by 6 bases and J by 2 bases, leaving 22 bases between them. The CDR3 DNA is TGCAGTGCGCCTCTTAGACGGACTTCTGCCAACTATGGCTACACCTTC. Encoded protein: CSAPLRRTSANYGYTF.

V and J are TRBV5-1 and TRBJ1-2; TRBD1 agrees at 8 bases. The germline V gene has CDR1 SGHRS and CDR2 YFSETQ. CDR3 size: 14 residues. V lost 2 bases to trimming and J lost 9 bases; unmatched junction nucleotides: 9. CDR3 bases: TGCGCCAGCAGCTTCGGACAGGGCTTTAGGAGCTACACCTTC. Translation gives CASSFGQGFRSYTF.

This chain connects TRBV12-3 or TRBV12-4 to TRBJ2-5; D is uncertain. V shed 2 bases and J shed 9 bases, with 7 bases lying between them. The CDR3 is made up of 11 amino acids. The CDR3 reads CASSLLSAQYF. CDR3 DNA: TGTGCCAGCAGTTTATTATCGGCCCAGTACTTC.

This clonotype showed up many times. The rearrangement uses TRBV20-1 and TRBJ1-1; the D gene is possibly TRBD1 (5 bases). The CDR3 runs to 12 residues. CDR1 is DFQATT and CDR2 is SNEGSKA in the germline V gene (reference sequence). V dropped 6 bases and J dropped 8 bases, with 16 bases sitting between them. The CDR3 region is CSAFSGNREAFF. For the CDR3, the DNA is TGCAGTGCCTTCTCCGGGAACAGGGAAGCTTTCTTT.

At least ten counts were recorded for this clonotype. A much bigger clone sits one base away, suggesting this may be a read error. V and J are TRBV3-1 and TRBJ1-1; D remains unclear. Germline V gives CDR1 LGHDT, CDR2 YNNKEL (reference sequence). With 0 bases removed from V and 4 bases from J, the gap between germline ends came to 0 bases. The CDR3 totals 11 residues. Here the CDR3 reads CASSQDTEAFF. The CDR3 DNA sequence: TGTGCCAGCAGCCAAGACACTGAAGCTTTCTTT.

In DNA, the CDR3 is TGCAGTGCTAGAGATCGGGGCGCTGGGGCCAACGTCCTGACTTTC. Protein product: CSARDRGAGANVLTF. The V gene is TRBV20-1, the J gene TRBJ2-6; D may match TRBD1 or TRBD2 (5 bases each). This CDR3 contains 15 residues. Germline CDR1 reads DFQATT; CDR2 reads SNEGSKA (reference sequence). Trimming pared 0 bases from V and 2 bases from J, leaving 8 bases between.

This clonotype turned up a few times. The chain has TRBV12-3 or TRBV12-4 and TRBJ1-6; possibly TRBD1 for D (5 bases). CDR3 length: 12 residues. V was cut by 0 bases and J by 14 bases, with 8 bases left in between. In nucleotides, the CDR3 is TGTGCCAGCAGTTTAGCGGGGGAATCCCTCCACTTT. Translated: CASSLAGESLHF.

The CDR3 is CASRQGASGANVLTF. CDR3 DNA: TGTGCCAGCCGACAGGGGGCCTCTGGGGCCAACGTCCTGACTTTC. This chain connects TRBV6-1 to TRBJ2-6; 10 bases align to TRBD1. The CDR3 sequence is 15 residues long. The germline V gene encodes CDR1 MNHNS and CDR2 SASEGT. J was trimmed by 0 bases and V by 8 bases; bases with no gene match: 1.